Below, 3 T cell receptor beta chains from the same sample are listed, as sequenced in a study of regulatory T cells in long-lasting Graves disease. Through Arm-PCR of CDR3 regions and iRepertoire HTBI primers, TCR beta libraries were built. TCRdb redid the calling of the multiplex PCR reads with MiXCR, one entry per CDR3 protein. The sample carries 400,000 to 500,000 distinct CDR3 sequences, around 13% recorded once. Time point given: newly diagnosed GD, antithyroid drugs for less than 3 months. After RNA was extracted from PBMCs, the TCR library was made from it. Separately, the same data were catalogued under a study of T cells in Graves' hyperthyroidism and ophthalmopathy.

Sample: peripheral blood mononuclear cells (PBMCs), taken at new diagnosis, from a patient treated with antithyroid drugs. These TCRs come from a woman in her fifties or sixties with Graves disease.

This chain connects TRBV9 to TRBJ2-7; 9 nucleotides match TRBD1. V shed 4 bases, J shed 4 bases, and the junction held 9 bases outside the gene matches. The CDR3 totals 15 residues. The germline gives CDR1 SGDLS, CDR2 YYNGEE. The CDR3 sequence: CASSIGTGISYEQYF. As DNA, the CDR3 is TGTGCCAGCAGCATCGGGACAGGGATTAGTTACGAGCAGTACTTC.

Concerning this clonotype: A read error may be the cause here, since a much bigger clone is one base away. Since no conserved phenylalanine or tryptophan closes the CDR3, a read error is the likely cause. The rearrangement joins TRBV6-5 to TRBJ1-1; D gene uncertain. V lost 2 bases, J lost 2 bases, and 3 bases lay in between. Germline loops: CDR1 MNHEY, CDR2 SVGAGI. The CDR3 is 12 residues long. The CDR3 protein is CASSYINTEAFS. CDR3 nucleotides: TGTGCCAGCAGTTACATAAACACTGAAGCTTTCTCT.

This clonotype was seen ten or more times. The gene calls are TRBV6-2 or TRBV6-3 and TRBJ1-5; TRBD1 matches at 8 bases. This CDR3 has 14 residues. V was clipped by 6 bases and J by 7 bases; unmatched bases: 8. The germline V gene has CDR1 MNHEY and CDR2 SVGEGT. The CDR3: CASSYGQGRQPQHF. The CDR3 DNA reads TGTGCCAGCAGCTACGGACAGGGAAGGCAGCCCCAGCATTTT.